One and the same sample provided the 21 T cell receptor beta chains below, sequenced in a study of shared clonotypes between healthy human individuals. Sequencing used immunoSEQ multiplex PCR; TCRdb keeps in-frame clones, though not all of them. The sample has over a million clones, approximately 80% seen once. Source material: memory CD4+ T cells from PBMCs. Subset: CD45RA-negative fraction. Receptors were obtained from a man younger than 30 in good health. Some clones in this sample may be carry-over from other donors' samples.

The chain uses TRBV4-1 and TRBJ1-5; TRBD1 aligns across 8 bases. CDR3 length: 15 amino acids. Germline loops: CDR1 MGHRA, CDR2 YSYEKL. With 2 bases clipped from V and 4 bases from J, the junction kept 4 bases outside the gene matches. CDR3 nucleotide sequence: TGCGCCAGCAGCCAAATTGACAGGGGTAATCAGCCCCAGCATTTT. This sequence encodes CASSQIDRGNQPQHF.

The J gene is TRBJ2-2, the V gene TRBV7-7; 10 bases line up with TRBD1. With V trimmed by 7 bases and J by 4 bases, 6 bases remained unmatched. The V gene's germline CDR1 is SSHAT and CDR2 FNYEAQ (reference sequence). There are 15 residues in the CDR3. CDR3 nucleotides: TGTGCCAGCAAAATTGGGACAGGGGTCACCGGGGAGCTGTTTTTT. Translating gives CASKIGTGVTGELFF.

The chain couples TRBV19 to TRBJ1-4; D is perhaps TRBD1 (5 bases). Per germline, CDR1 LNHDA and CDR2 SQIVND (reference sequence). Deletions cut 7 bases from V and 0 bases from J, with 15 bases between. The CDR3 totals 16 residues. CDR3 residues: CASKRGGLATNEKLFF. CDR3 DNA sequence: TGTGCCAGTAAAAGGGGCGGACTTGCAACTAATGAAAAACTGTTTTTT.

The chain is built from TRBV15 and TRBJ2-7, with 7 bases fitting TRBD1. The J segment lost 4 bases and the V segment lost 1 base, leaving 4 bases of the junction unmatched. This CDR3 has 14 amino acids. Germline CDR1 LNHNV, CDR2 YYDKDF (reference sequence). The chain's CDR3 is CATSRGDRVYEQYF. DNA for the CDR3: TGTGCCACCAGCAGAGGGGACAGAGTTTACGAGCAGTACTTC.

V and J are TRBV5-1 and TRBJ1-4, with 7 bases aligning to TRBD1. The J segment lost 0 bases and the V segment lost 6 bases, leaving 8 bases of the junction unmatched. CDR3 length equals 16 residues. CDR1 and CDR2 from the germline V gene are SGHRS and YFSETQ. The DNA for the CDR3 is TGCGCCAGCATGCCCGGGACAGCCGCAACTAATGAAAAACTGTTTTTT. Translated: CASMPGTAATNEKLFF. The full variable domain, with the rest looked up from reference TRBV5-1 and TRBJ1-4, is KAGVTQTPRYLIKTRGQQVTLSCSPISGHRSVSWYQQTPGQGLQFLFEYFSETQRNKGNFPGRFSGRQFSNSRSEMNVSTLELGDSALYLCASMPGTAATNEKLFFGSGTQLSVL.

This clone was counted a few times. V is TRBV5-1 and J is TRBJ2-5; 9 bases are shared with TRBD2. The CDR3 contains 15 residues. Germline V gene sequence: CDR1 SGHRS, CDR2 YFSETQ. V shed 1 base and J 5 bases; nucleotides not matched to a gene: 6. The CDR3 reads CASSLTREGWETQYF. The DNA of the CDR3 is TGCGCCAGCAGCTTGACGCGGGAGGGATGGGAGACCCAGTACTTC.

V usage is TRBV6-4 and J usage is TRBJ2-2, with no clear D. The germline V gene has CDR1 MRHNA and CDR2 SNTAGT. This CDR3 is 14 amino acids long. The V and J ends lost 0 bases and 6 bases respectively, with 8 bases between them. This CDR3 reads CASSDSRIAGELFF. The CDR3, as DNA: TGTGCCAGCAGTGACTCTCGAATAGCCGGGGAGCTGTTTTTT.

V and J are TRBV25-1 and TRBJ2-7; possibly TRBD1 or TRBD2 for D (5 bases each). The CDR3 runs to 15 residues. The V gene's germline CDR1 is MGHDK and CDR2 SYGVNS. Trimming stripped 1 base from V and 6 bases from J, with 16 bases between. CDR3 DNA: TGTGCCAGCAGTGAATGCCCAGAGGGGACGGGCGAGCAGTACTTC. It is translated as CASSECPEGTGEQYF.

In its sample, this clone was seen once. The V gene is TRBV14, the J gene TRBJ1-2; 10 bases agree with TRBD1. CDR3 length equals 16 residues. V shed 4 bases and J 7 bases; nucleotides not matched to a gene: 12. Per germline, CDR1 SGHDN and CDR2 FVKESK. The CDR3 region is CASSRLSDRGGFGYTF. CDR3 nucleotides: TGTGCCAGCAGCCGACTCTCGGACAGGGGGGGATTTGGCTACACCTTC. The full variable domain, with the rest looked up from reference TRBV14 and TRBJ1-2, is EAGVTQFPSHSVIEKGQTVTLRCDPISGHDNLYWYRRVMGKEIKFLLHFVKESKQDESGMPNNRFLAERTGGTYSTLKVQPAELEDSGVYFCASSRLSDRGGFGYTFGSGTRLTVV.

There are a few counts of this clone. The chain recombines TRBV7-6 with TRBJ2-3; D gene ambiguous. The CDR3 extends over 14 amino acids. Deletions cut 0 bases from V and 6 bases from J, with 10 bases between. Germline CDR1 reads SGHVS; CDR2 reads FNYEAQ. The CDR3 nucleotides read TGTGCCAGCAGCTTAGCGGTCTTGGGGGATACGCAGTATTTT. Translating it yields CASSLAVLGDTQYF.

In the case of this clone: The same CDR3 can be traced to other DNA sequences in this sample. V and J are TRBV5-1 and TRBJ2-7; 8 bases are a match to TRBD1. J gave up 3 bases and V 2 bases, and 4 bases lay outside the gene matches. Germline loops: CDR1 SGHRS, CDR2 YFSETQ. The CDR3 spans 14 residues. Here the CDR3 DNA reads TGCGCCAGCAGCTTAACAGGGGGTCACTACGAGCAGTACTTC. This gives the protein CASSLTGGHYEQYF.

The CDR3 DNA reads as TGTGCCAGCAGCAAAGGGTGGGGCCTTACCGACTTC. Its protein product is CASSKGWGLTDF. The chain joins TRBV21-1 to TRBJ2-7; TRBD1 is taken as the D call from the table, unchecked against the DNA. TRBV21-1 is listed as a pseudogene. The CDR3 sequence is 12 residues long.

J is TRBJ2-7 and V is TRBV6-5; D perhaps matches TRBD1 (6 bases). The CDR3 has 14 residues. Germline assignment: CDR1 MNHEY and CDR2 SVGAGI. V gave up 5 bases and J gave up 5 bases, with 16 bases separating them. Written as DNA, the CDR3 is TGTGCCAGCAGTCTGACAGGTCCTTACAACGAGCAGTACTTC. This gives the protein CASSLTGPYNEQYF.

V usage is TRBV7-9 and J usage is TRBJ2-7; 11 nucleotides match TRBD1. In germline, CDR1 is SEHNR, CDR2 FQNEAQ (reference sequence). Losses at the gene ends were 5 bases for V and 6 bases for J; bases not matched to a gene: 6. The CDR3 covers 14 residues. CDR3 sequence (DNA): TGTGCCAGCAGCGCCGGGACAGGGGGTGGCGAGCAGTACTTC. It yields the protein CASSAGTGGGEQYF.

The CDR3 coding sequence is TGCGCCAGCAGCCGGAGGGGACTGGGGAACACCGGGGAGCTGTTTTTT. The encoded protein is CASSRRGLGNTGELFF. The genes are TRBV4-3 and TRBJ2-2; the D gene is possibly TRBD2 (6 bases). There are 16 residues in the CDR3. Germline-derived CDR1 and CDR2 are LGHNA and YSLEER. Trimming took 4 bases from V and 1 from J, leaving 13 bases between them.

The chain has TRBV6-5 and TRBJ1-3; possible D gene TRBD1, 5 bases. Germline values: CDR1 MNHEY, CDR2 SVGAGI. The V and J ends lost 0 bases and 4 bases respectively, with 10 bases between them. This CDR3 is 15 amino acids long. CDR3 nucleotide sequence: TGTGCCAGCAGTTACTCTGGCAGGGTCGGAAACACCATATATTTT. Translation gives CASSYSGRVGNTIYF.

V gene TRBV13 combines with J gene TRBJ2-5; the match to TRBD1 covers 7 bases. This CDR3 contains 18 residues. Germline lookup yields CDR1 PRHDT and CDR2 FYEKMQ (reference sequence). Trimming took 5 bases from V and 4 from J; bases not matched to a gene: 19. The CDR3: CASSPSGWSGGIVETQYF. CDR3 DNA: TGTGCCAGCAGCCCAAGTGGCTGGTCAGGGGGAATTGTAGAGACCCAGTACTTC.

The chain employs TRBV2 and TRBJ1-1; D is possibly TRBD1 (5 bases). V was pared by 1 base and J by 11 bases, with 14 bases between. The CDR3 is made up of 13 amino acids. CDR1 and CDR2 (germline): SNHLY, FYNNEI. CDR3 sequence (DNA): TGTGCCAGCAGTGAAGTTGGCAGGGTCGAGGCTTTCTTT. It encodes CASSEVGRVEAFF.

This clone was recorded once. The chain couples TRBV15 to TRBJ2-5, with 12 bases identical to TRBD2. Germline CDR1 LNHNV, CDR2 YYDKDF (reference sequence). J lost 5 bases, V lost 3 bases, and 4 bases had no gene match. This CDR3 comprises 15 residues. In DNA form, the CDR3 reads TGTGCCACCAGCAGGCTAGCGGGAGGGGGGGAGACCCAGTACTTC. It yields the protein CATSRLAGGGETQYF.

This clone appeared once. The chain links TRBV2 to TRBJ2-7; tentatively, D is TRBD2 (6 bases). This CDR3 comprises 14 residues. V was cut by 6 bases and J by 5 bases, with 17 bases left in between. Looked up from germline, CDR1 is SNHLY and CDR2 is FYNNEI. CDR3 sequence: CASSGRLEANEQYF. The CDR3, as DNA: TGTGCCAGCAGCGGCAGACTAGAAGCTAACGAGCAGTACTTC.

In its sample, this clone was seen once. V gene TRBV14 combines with J gene TRBJ2-7; D remains ambiguous. CDR1 is SGHDN, CDR2 FVKESK, per germline. The V end lost 1 base, the J end lost 7 bases, and 8 bases lay between the germline ends. The CDR3 is 12 amino acids. As DNA, the CDR3 is TGTGCCAGCAGCCAAGGGCTCGGTGAGCAGTACTTC. Its translation is CASSQGLGEQYF. The whole variable domain, filled in from reference TRBV14 and TRBJ2-7, reads EAGVTQFPSHSVIEKGQTVTLRCDPISGHDNLYWYRRVMGKEIKFLLHFVKESKQDESGMPNNRFLAERTGGTYSTLKVQPAELEDSGVYFCASSQGLGEQYFGPGTRLTVT.